This T cell receptor (beta chain) was observed in a study of cytomegalovirus exposure and HLA in healthy donors. Study conclusions and caveats: Earlier findings revealed that most TCR beta V segments proved productive either about 90% or about 30% of the time. Investigators reported about 160 TCR beta chains as tied to cytomegalovirus.

Each donor was healthy, and each was a bone marrow donor. The CDR3 has 16 residues. The V segment lost 2 bases and the J segment 0 bases; nucleotides outside the gene matches: 3. The germline CDR1 and CDR2 sequences are SGHTA and FQGTGA. For this clone: The antigen remains unidentified.

The PCR employed 60 Vbeta primers together with 13 Jbeta primers. Profiled with immunoSEQ multiplex PCR; TCRdb holds only in-frame clones, not every one. The top ten hold 2.5% to 4% of the sample, which has approximately 170,000 clones, around four fifths seen once. The V and J genes are TRBV7-3 and TRBJ2-3; 9 bases are shared with TRBD2. Sequenced: PBMCs. The sequence was collected from a female donor in good health and CMV-seronegative. CDR3 loop: CASSLGLAGSTDTQYF. CDR3 sequence (DNA): TGTGCCAGCAGCTTAGGGCTAGCGGGGAGCACAGATACGCAGTATTTT.